The text below deals with one TCR beta chain. Its antigen is not identified. The data are from a study of T-cell memory formation after mild COVID-19. Across the whole study: Largely, TCR clusters stayed within a single donor.

Study conclusions and caveats: Clones that got smaller from day 15 to 85 had even CD4/CD8, while clones growing later tipped toward CD4+.

Constant-segment primers and 5'RACE yielded cDNA libraries for TCR alpha and TCR beta, each carrying sample barcodes and UMIs. In TCRdb, the 5' RACE reads were re-called with MiXCR into one record per CDR3 protein. Among about 560,000 distinct CDR3 sequences listed, about 20% were seen once. This CDR3 has 14 amino acids. CDR1 and CDR2 (germline): SGHRS, YFSETQ. Trimming stripped 0 bases from V and 5 bases from J, with 11 bases between. The TCR was taken from an adult woman who had mild COVID-19 (a few samples of this study predate the infection). Cell type and time point are not known. The chain links TRBV5-1 to TRBJ1-2; D call uncertain. The source material was PBMCs or a T cell subset sorted from them (not recorded which). CDR3 nucleotides: TGCGCCAGCAGCTTGGAAGATCCCAGATATGGCTACACCTTC. It translates to CASSLEDPRYGYTF.